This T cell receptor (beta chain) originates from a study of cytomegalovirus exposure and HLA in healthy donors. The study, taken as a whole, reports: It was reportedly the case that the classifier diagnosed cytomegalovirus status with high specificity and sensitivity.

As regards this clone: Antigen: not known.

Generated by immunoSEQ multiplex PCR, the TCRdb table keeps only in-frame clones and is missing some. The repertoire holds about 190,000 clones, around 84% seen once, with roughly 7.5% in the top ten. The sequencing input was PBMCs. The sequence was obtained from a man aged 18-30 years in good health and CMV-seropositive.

The CDR3 reads CASSLLNEKLFF. CDR3 DNA: TGTGCCAGCAGTCTTCTTAATGAAAAACTGTTTTTT. The V and J genes are TRBV7-8 and TRBJ1-4; no clear D. The V gene's germline CDR1 is SGHVS and CDR2 FQNEAQ. The CDR3 has 12 residues. V lost 6 bases to trimming and J lost 4 bases, with 6 bases between them.